The source of this TCR beta chain is a study of cytotoxic CD8 clonotypes in ibrutinib-treated CLL. Study in general: Investigators reported 25 or so partial and 2 complete responses; after median approximately 63 months, about 15 patients remained remitted and 12 progressed. Across samples, productive templates numbered about 280,000 and productive rearrangements reached over 90,000 on average.

In the case of this clone: Its target is unknown.

Study-level results: Patients showed higher baseline clonality than age-matched healthy donors, and it tracked circulating CD8+ T-cell counts.

Clones were read by immunoSEQ multiplex PCR, and TCRdb kept only the in-frame ones, dropping some. The sample yields fewer than 400,000 clones, 67% seen once. Trimming cost V 4 bases and J 15 bases, with 12 bases left between them. Per the germline V gene, CDR1 is MGHDK and CDR2 is SYGVNS. CDR3 length: 11 amino acids. The chain is built from TRBV25-1 and TRBJ2-2, with no clear D. This sequence originates from a human donor with chronic lymphocytic leukemia. The input for sequencing was PBMCs, taken after 36 months of ibrutinib treatment. The CDR3 region is CASSVTYRLFF. CDR3 in DNA: TGTGCCAGCAGTGTTACCTATCGATTGTTTTTT.